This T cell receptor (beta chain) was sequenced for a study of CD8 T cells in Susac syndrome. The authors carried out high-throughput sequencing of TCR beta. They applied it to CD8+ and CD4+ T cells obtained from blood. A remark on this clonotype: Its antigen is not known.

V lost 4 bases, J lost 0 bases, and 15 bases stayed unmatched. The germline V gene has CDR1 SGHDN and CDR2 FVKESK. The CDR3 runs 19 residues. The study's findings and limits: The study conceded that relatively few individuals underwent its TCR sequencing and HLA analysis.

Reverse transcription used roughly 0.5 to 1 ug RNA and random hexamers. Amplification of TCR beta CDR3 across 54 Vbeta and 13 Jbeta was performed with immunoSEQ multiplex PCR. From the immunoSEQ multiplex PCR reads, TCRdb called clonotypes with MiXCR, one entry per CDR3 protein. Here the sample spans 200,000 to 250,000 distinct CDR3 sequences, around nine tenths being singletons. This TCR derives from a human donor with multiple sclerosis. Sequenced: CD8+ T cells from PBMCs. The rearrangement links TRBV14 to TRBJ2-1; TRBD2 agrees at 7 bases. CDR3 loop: CASSPLGTIPPLSYNEQFF. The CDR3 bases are TGTGCCAGCAGCCCGCTCGGGACTATCCCTCCCCTCTCCTACAATGAGCAGTTCTTC.